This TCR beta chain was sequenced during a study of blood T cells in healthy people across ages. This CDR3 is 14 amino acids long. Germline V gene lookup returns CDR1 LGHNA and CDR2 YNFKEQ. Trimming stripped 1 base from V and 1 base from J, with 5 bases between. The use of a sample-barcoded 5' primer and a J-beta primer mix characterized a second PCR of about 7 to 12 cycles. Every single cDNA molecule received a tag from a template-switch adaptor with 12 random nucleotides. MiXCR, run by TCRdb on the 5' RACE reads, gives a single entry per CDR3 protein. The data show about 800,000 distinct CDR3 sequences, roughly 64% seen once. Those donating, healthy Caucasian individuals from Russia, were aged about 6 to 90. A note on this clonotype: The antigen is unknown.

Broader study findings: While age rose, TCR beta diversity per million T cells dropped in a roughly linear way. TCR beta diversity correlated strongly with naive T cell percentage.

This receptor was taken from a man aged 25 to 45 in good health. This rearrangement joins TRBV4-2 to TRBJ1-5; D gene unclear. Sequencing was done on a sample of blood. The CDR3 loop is CASSQGVSNQPQHF. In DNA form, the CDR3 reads TGTGCCAGCAGCCAAGGAGTAAGCAATCAGCCCCAGCATTTT.